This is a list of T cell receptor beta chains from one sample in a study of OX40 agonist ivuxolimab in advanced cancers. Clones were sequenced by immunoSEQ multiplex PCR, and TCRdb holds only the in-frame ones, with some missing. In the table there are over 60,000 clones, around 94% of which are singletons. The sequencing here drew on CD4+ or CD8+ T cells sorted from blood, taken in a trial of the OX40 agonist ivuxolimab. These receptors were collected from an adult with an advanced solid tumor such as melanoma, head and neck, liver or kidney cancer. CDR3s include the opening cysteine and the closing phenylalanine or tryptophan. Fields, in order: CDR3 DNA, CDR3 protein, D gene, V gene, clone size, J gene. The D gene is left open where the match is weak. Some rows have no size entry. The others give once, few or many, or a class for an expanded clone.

cdr3_nt: TGTGCCAGCAGTTACGGTAGCGGGAGGTCAGAGACCCAGTACTTC; cdr3_aa: CASSYGSGRSETQYF; d_call: TRBD2; v_call: TRBV6-5; clone_size: -; j_call: TRBJ2-5
cdr3_nt: TGCGCCAGCAGCCAAGATAAGGGACCCGGTTACGAGCAGTACTTC; cdr3_aa: CASSQDKGPGYEQYF; d_call: -; v_call: TRBV4-3; clone_size: -; j_call: TRBJ2-7
cdr3_nt: TGTGCCAGTACAACAGGGAGTCCCAATGAGCAGTTCTTC; cdr3_aa: CASTTGSPNEQFF; d_call: -; v_call: TRBV6-5; clone_size: -; j_call: TRBJ2-1
cdr3_nt: TGTGCCAGCAGCCAAGATTCCGGGACAGGGTTGGCTGGGGCCAACGTCCTGACTTTC; cdr3_aa: CASSQDSGTGLAGANVLTF; d_call: TRBD1; v_call: TRBV14; clone_size: -; j_call: TRBJ2-6
cdr3_nt: TGCGCCAGCAGCCAAGACGGAATGTCGCGGGACAGCCTCAATGAGCAGTTCTTC; cdr3_aa: CASSQDGMSRDSLNEQFF; d_call: -; v_call: TRBV4-3; clone_size: once; j_call: TRBJ2-1
cdr3_nt: TGCGCCAGCAGCTTCGCGGGAGGGAACACCGGGGAGCTGTTTTTT; cdr3_aa: CASSFAGGNTGELFF; d_call: TRBD2; v_call: TRBV5-1; clone_size: -; j_call: TRBJ2-2
cdr3_nt: TGCGCCAGCAGCCAAGATCTTGGAGCAAGATATCTCAAAAGCACAGATACGCAGTATTTT; cdr3_aa: CASSQDLGARYLKSTDTQYF; d_call: -; v_call: TRBV4-1; clone_size: -; j_call: TRBJ2-3
cdr3_nt: TGCAGCGTTGACCAGGGGTGGGAGACCCAGTACTTC; cdr3_aa: CSVDQGWETQYF; d_call: -; v_call: TRBV29-1; clone_size: -; j_call: TRBJ2-5
cdr3_nt: TGCGCCAGCAGCCAAGGACAGGATGAGCAGTTCTTC; cdr3_aa: CASSQGQDEQFF; d_call: -; v_call: TRBV4-1; clone_size: once; j_call: TRBJ2-1
cdr3_nt: TGCGCCAGCAGCCCCGGGCCCTCCAACTATGGCTACACCTTC; cdr3_aa: CASSPGPSNYGYTF; d_call: -; v_call: TRBV4-3; clone_size: -; j_call: TRBJ1-2
cdr3_nt: TGCGCCAGCAGCCAAGGACTAGCGGGTATTGTAAATGAGCAGTTCTTC; cdr3_aa: CASSQGLAGIVNEQFF; d_call: TRBD2; v_call: TRBV4-3; clone_size: -; j_call: TRBJ2-1
cdr3_nt: TGTGCCAGTAGTATAGTTGACAGCTGGGATAGCAATCAGCCCCAGCATTTT; cdr3_aa: CASSIVDSWDSNQPQHF; d_call: -; v_call: TRBV19; clone_size: -; j_call: TRBJ1-5
cdr3_nt: TGTGCCAGCAGTTTCGGGACTAACTATGGCTACACCTTC; cdr3_aa: CASSFGTNYGYTF; d_call: -; v_call: TRBV27; clone_size: -; j_call: TRBJ1-2
cdr3_nt: TGTGCCAGCAGTTTAATTACTCATGAAAAACTGTTTTTT; cdr3_aa: CASSLITHEKLFF; d_call: -; v_call: TRBV27; clone_size: -; j_call: TRBJ1-4
cdr3_nt: TGTGCCAGCAGTTTAGAGCAGGACACAGATACGCAGTATTTT; cdr3_aa: CASSLEQDTDTQYF; d_call: -; v_call: TRBV28; clone_size: -; j_call: TRBJ2-3
cdr3_nt: TGTGCCAGTAGTATTTCCCCGACGACAATCTACACCTTC; cdr3_aa: CASSISPTTIYTF; d_call: -; v_call: TRBV19; clone_size: -; j_call: TRBJ1-2
cdr3_nt: TGTGCCAGCAGCCAAGGGGGAGGGGCTCAAGAAGCTTTCTTT; cdr3_aa: CASSQGGGAQEAFF; d_call: -; v_call: TRBV14; clone_size: -; j_call: TRBJ1-1
cdr3_nt: TGTGCCAGCAGTTTTCCCGTTTCTGAAGCTTTCTTT; cdr3_aa: CASSFPVSEAFF; d_call: -; v_call: TRBV28; clone_size: -; j_call: TRBJ1-1
cdr3_nt: TGTGCCAGCAGTTTATCCACAGGGGGTGGCACAGATACGCAGTATTTT; cdr3_aa: CASSLSTGGGTDTQYF; d_call: TRBD1; v_call: TRBV27; clone_size: -; j_call: TRBJ2-3
cdr3_nt: TGTGCCAGTAGCAACCTATATACCCGAAGGGCAGGTCCCTATGGCTACACCTTC; cdr3_aa: CASSNLYTRRAGPYGYTF; d_call: -; v_call: TRBV19; clone_size: -; j_call: TRBJ1-2
cdr3_nt: TGTGCCAGCAGTCCCCGAGGGACAGGGAATCCCTACGAGCAGTACTTC; cdr3_aa: CASSPRGTGNPYEQYF; d_call: TRBD1; v_call: TRBV27; clone_size: -; j_call: TRBJ2-7
cdr3_nt: TGTGCCAGCAGCTCCTCGGCCAACCCGTCAGGAGAGCAGTACTTC; cdr3_aa: CASSSSANPSGEQYF; d_call: -; v_call: TRBV7-9; clone_size: -; j_call: TRBJ2-7
cdr3_nt: TGTGCCAGCAGTTACCGAGGGGACGAGCAGTACTTC; cdr3_aa: CASSYRGDEQYF; d_call: -; v_call: TRBV27; clone_size: -; j_call: TRBJ2-7
cdr3_nt: TGTGCCAGCAGCAACGGGCTAGCGGACACAGATACGCAGTATTTT; cdr3_aa: CASSNGLADTDTQYF; d_call: TRBD2; v_call: TRBV7-3; clone_size: -; j_call: TRBJ2-3
cdr3_nt: TGTGCCAGCCCTGGGGGACAAACTCAGAACACTGAAGCTTTCTTT; cdr3_aa: CASPGGQTQNTEAFF; d_call: -; v_call: TRBV28; clone_size: -; j_call: TRBJ1-1
cdr3_nt: TGTGCCAGCAGTGATACGGCAGAGTATAGCAATCAGCCCCAGCATTTT; cdr3_aa: CASSDTAEYSNQPQHF; d_call: -; v_call: TRBV6-1; clone_size: -; j_call: TRBJ1-5
cdr3_nt: TGTGCCAGCAGTGGGCTATGGGGCGCTGAAGCTTTCTTT; cdr3_aa: CASSGLWGAEAFF; d_call: -; v_call: TRBV27; clone_size: -; j_call: TRBJ1-1
cdr3_nt: TGTGCCAGCAGTGAATATCAGGGAAACTATGGCTACACCTTC; cdr3_aa: CASSEYQGNYGYTF; d_call: -; v_call: TRBV6-1; clone_size: -; j_call: TRBJ1-2
cdr3_nt: TGTGCCAGCAGCAAGACAGGAAGCTCCTACGAGCAGTACTTC; cdr3_aa: CASSKTGSSYEQYF; d_call: -; v_call: TRBV6-1; clone_size: -; j_call: TRBJ2-7
cdr3_nt: TGTGCCAGCAGCTTAGGTACTGGGAGCTCCTACGAGCAGTACTTC; cdr3_aa: CASSLGTGSSYEQYF; d_call: -; v_call: TRBV13; clone_size: -; j_call: TRBJ2-7
cdr3_nt: TGTGCCAGTAGCTCTAGCGGCGGACCCTACGAGCAGTACTTC; cdr3_aa: CASSSSGGPYEQYF; d_call: TRBD2; v_call: TRBV19; clone_size: -; j_call: TRBJ2-7
cdr3_nt: TGTGCCAGCAGCGGACAGGGGGCGGCCTATGGCTACACCTTC; cdr3_aa: CASSGQGAAYGYTF; d_call: TRBD1; v_call: TRBV9; clone_size: -; j_call: TRBJ1-2
cdr3_nt: TGTGCCAGCAGACATCCGGGAGAGTCTAACACCGGGGAGCTGTTTTTT; cdr3_aa: CASRHPGESNTGELFF; d_call: -; v_call: TRBV11-2; clone_size: -; j_call: TRBJ2-2
cdr3_nt: TGTGCCAGCACTTACACCGGACAGCGCTATGGCTACACCTTC; cdr3_aa: CASTYTGQRYGYTF; d_call: -; v_call: TRBV28; clone_size: -; j_call: TRBJ1-2
cdr3_nt: TGCAGCGTTGAGAGGGCCGGGCCTTCTGGGAACGAGCAGTACTTC; cdr3_aa: CSVERAGPSGNEQYF; d_call: -; v_call: TRBV29-1; clone_size: -; j_call: TRBJ2-7
cdr3_nt: TGTGCCAGCAGCCAGGGACTTATCCGCGATGAGCAGTTCTTC; cdr3_aa: CASSQGLIRDEQFF; d_call: -; v_call: TRBV5-8; clone_size: -; j_call: TRBJ2-1
cdr3_nt: TGCGCCAGCAGCCCCCGGCCTGGCGGTGCTGAAAAACTGTTTTTT; cdr3_aa: CASSPRPGGAEKLFF; d_call: -; v_call: TRBV4-1; clone_size: -; j_call: TRBJ1-4
cdr3_nt: TGTGCCAGCTCGAGTCTAATGAACACTGAAGCTTTCTTT; cdr3_aa: CASSSLMNTEAFF; d_call: -; v_call: TRBV2; clone_size: -; j_call: TRBJ1-1
cdr3_nt: TGTGCCAGCAGTCCCGCCGGGCTAGGGCGTGGCGAGCAGTACTTC; cdr3_aa: CASSPAGLGRGEQYF; d_call: -; v_call: TRBV27; clone_size: -; j_call: TRBJ2-7
cdr3_nt: TGCGCCAGCAGCCAAGAAGGAGCAGGTTCTCTCCATAACTATGGCTACACCTTC; cdr3_aa: CASSQEGAGSLHNYGYTF; d_call: -; v_call: TRBV4-3; clone_size: -; j_call: TRBJ1-2
cdr3_nt: TGCGCCAGCAGTCCCGGGACAGGGACCTACGAGCAGTACTTC; cdr3_aa: CASSPGTGTYEQYF; d_call: TRBD1; v_call: TRBV10-1; clone_size: -; j_call: TRBJ2-7
cdr3_nt: TGTGCCAGCAGCTCGTCAGAGAACTATGGCTACACCTTC; cdr3_aa: CASSSSENYGYTF; d_call: -; v_call: TRBV6-5; clone_size: -; j_call: TRBJ1-2
cdr3_nt: TGTGCCAGCAGCGAGGACAGTAGCTATGGCTACACCTTC; cdr3_aa: CASSEDSSYGYTF; d_call: -; v_call: TRBV9; clone_size: -; j_call: TRBJ1-2
cdr3_nt: TGTGCCAGCAGTTCTGGACGCGGCCATCAGCCCCAGCATTTT; cdr3_aa: CASSSGRGHQPQHF; d_call: -; v_call: TRBV28; clone_size: once; j_call: TRBJ1-5
cdr3_nt: TGTGCCAGCAGCCCGTCTCGCTTAACAGGGGATAATTCACCCCTCCACTTT; cdr3_aa: CASSPSRLTGDNSPLHF; d_call: TRBD1; v_call: TRBV13; clone_size: -; j_call: TRBJ1-6
cdr3_nt: TGCGCCAGCAGCCAAGATCAAATTTACGAGCAGTACTTC; cdr3_aa: CASSQDQIYEQYF; d_call: -; v_call: TRBV4-3; clone_size: -; j_call: TRBJ2-7
cdr3_nt: TGTGCCACCAGCAGCCGTATTTCCGGGGTAAATTCGGAGCCCCAGCATTTT; cdr3_aa: CATSSRISGVNSEPQHF; d_call: -; v_call: TRBV15; clone_size: -; j_call: TRBJ1-5
cdr3_nt: TGTGCCAGCAGCCAAGATTCGGGGACAGGGCTCGAGCAGTACTTC; cdr3_aa: CASSQDSGTGLEQYF; d_call: TRBD1; v_call: TRBV14; clone_size: -; j_call: TRBJ2-7
cdr3_nt: TGTGCCAGCAGCCAGGTCAACACTGAAGCTTTCTTT; cdr3_aa: CASSQVNTEAFF; d_call: -; v_call: TRBV13; clone_size: -; j_call: TRBJ1-1
cdr3_nt: TGTGCCAGCAGCCCGACGGGTAGCAATCAGCCCCAGCATTTT; cdr3_aa: CASSPTGSNQPQHF; d_call: -; v_call: TRBV9; clone_size: -; j_call: TRBJ1-5
cdr3_nt: TGTGCCAGCACCGGGGGGGACTATGGCTACACCTTC; cdr3_aa: CASTGGDYGYTF; d_call: -; v_call: TRBV11-2; clone_size: -; j_call: TRBJ1-2